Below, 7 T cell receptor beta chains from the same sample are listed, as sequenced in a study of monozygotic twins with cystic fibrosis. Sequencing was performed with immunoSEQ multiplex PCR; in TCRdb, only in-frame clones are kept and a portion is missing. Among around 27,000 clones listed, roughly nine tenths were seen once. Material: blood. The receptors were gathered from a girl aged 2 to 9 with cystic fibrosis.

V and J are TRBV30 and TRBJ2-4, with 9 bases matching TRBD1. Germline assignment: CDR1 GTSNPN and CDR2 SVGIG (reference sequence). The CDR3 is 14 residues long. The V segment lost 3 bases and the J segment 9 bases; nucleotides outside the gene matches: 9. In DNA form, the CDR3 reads TGTGCCTGGAGAGCTGGGGACAGGGTGGCCATTCAGTACTTC. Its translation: CAWRAGDRVAIQYF.

The CDR3 is CASRRDREGSPLHF. The CDR3 DNA reads as TGCGCCAGCAGAAGGGACAGGGAGGGCTCACCCCTCCACTTT. This chain connects TRBV5-1 to TRBJ1-6; 9 bases line up with TRBD1. The ends lost 5 bases at V and 10 bases at J; junction bases unmatched: 7. Germline CDR1 and CDR2: SGHRS and YFSETQ. The CDR3 contains 14 residues.

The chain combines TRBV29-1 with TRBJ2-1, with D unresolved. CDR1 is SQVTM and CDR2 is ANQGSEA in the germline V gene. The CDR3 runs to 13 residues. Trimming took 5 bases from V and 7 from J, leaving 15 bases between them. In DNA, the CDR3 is TGCAGCGTTTTCCCCCGGCAGGAAAATGAGCAGTTCTTC. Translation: CSVFPRQENEQFF.

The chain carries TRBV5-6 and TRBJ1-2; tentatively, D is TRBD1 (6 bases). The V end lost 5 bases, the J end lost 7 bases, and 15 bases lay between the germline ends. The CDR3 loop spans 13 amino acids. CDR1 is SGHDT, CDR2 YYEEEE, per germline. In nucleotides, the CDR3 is TGTGCCAGCAGTAAGACAGGATTCTCTGGCTACACCTTC. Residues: CASSKTGFSGYTF.

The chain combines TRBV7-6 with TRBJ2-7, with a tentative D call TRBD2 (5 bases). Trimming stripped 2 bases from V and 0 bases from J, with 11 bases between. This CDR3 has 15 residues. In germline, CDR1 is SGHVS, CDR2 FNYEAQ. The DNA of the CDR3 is TGTGCCAGCAGCTTATCAGAGCGGAACTCCTACGAGCAGTACTTC. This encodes CASSLSERNSYEQYF.

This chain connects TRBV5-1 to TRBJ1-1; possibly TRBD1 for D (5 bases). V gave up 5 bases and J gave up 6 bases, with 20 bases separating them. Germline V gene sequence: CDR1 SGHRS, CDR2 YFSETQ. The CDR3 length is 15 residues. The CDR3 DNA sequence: TGCGCCAGCAGTAAACAGTGGGGGACTTACGCTGAAGCTTTCTTT. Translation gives CASSKQWGTYAEAFF.

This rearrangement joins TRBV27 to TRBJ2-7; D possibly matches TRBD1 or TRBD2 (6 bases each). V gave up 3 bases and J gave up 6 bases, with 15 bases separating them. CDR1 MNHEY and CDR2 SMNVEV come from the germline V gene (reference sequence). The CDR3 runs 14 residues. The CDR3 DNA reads TGTGCCAGCAGTTTTCGGGGGCCCTCCCCCGAGCAGTACTTC. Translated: CASSFRGPSPEQYF.